Presented here are 8 T cell receptor beta chains from one specimen sequenced in a study of cytomegalovirus exposure and HLA in healthy donors. The PCR was carried out with 60 Vbeta primers and 13 Jbeta primers. The assay was immunoSEQ multiplex PCR, and TCRdb's table has in-frame clones only and misses some. The sample records some 200,000 clones, roughly four fifths being singletons. Sequencing input: PBMCs. The receptors were sampled from a girl aged 5 to 17 in good health and CMV-seronegative.

The V call is TRBV5-1, the J call TRBJ2-2; D is unclear. V was trimmed by 4 bases and J by 3 bases, leaving 7 bases between them. CDR3 length: 13 amino acids. Germline values: CDR1 SGHRS, CDR2 YFSETQ. CDR3 bases: TGCGCCAGCAGCGAGGTTTACACCGGGGAGCTGTTTTTT. Its translation is CASSEVYTGELFF.

This clone has just a few counts. This chain joins TRBV28 and TRBJ1-2, with D possibly TRBD1 on 5 matching bases. The CDR3 contains 11 residues. Germline CDR1 MDHEN, CDR2 SYDVKM. Trimming took off 9 bases at V and 6 bases at J, with 11 bases between the two ends. CDR3: CARWEGNGYTF. CDR3 DNA sequence: TGTGCCAGATGGGAGGGGAATGGCTACACCTTC.

The gene calls are TRBV29-1 and TRBJ2-7; 9 bases fit TRBD1. J lost 1 base, V lost 7 bases, and 8 bases had no gene match. CDR1 is SQVTM, CDR2 ANQGSEA, per germline. This CDR3 contains 14 residues. The CDR3 sequence: CSARPGQGSYEQYF. The CDR3 region has the DNA TGCAGCGCTAGACCGGGACAGGGTTCCTACGAGCAGTACTTC.

This clone is a singleton in its sample. The J gene is TRBJ1-2, the V gene TRBV29-1; D remains ambiguous. This CDR3 is built from 13 residues. Trimming removed 4 bases from V and 0 bases from J, with 9 bases in between. Germline V gene lookup returns CDR1 SQVTM and CDR2 ANQGSEA. DNA for the CDR3: TGCAGCGTTGCATCGGGTGCTAACTATGGCTACACCTTC. Amino acids: CSVASGANYGYTF.

The J gene is TRBJ2-7, the V gene TRBV5-5, with D perhaps TRBD1 (6 bases). Trimming removed 3 bases at V and 2 bases at J, with 18 bases between. There are 16 residues in the CDR3. Germline CDR1 reads SGHKS; CDR2 reads YYEKEE (reference sequence). CDR3 sequence: CASSSELTGKAYEQYF. In nucleotides, the CDR3 is TGTGCCAGCAGCTCCGAACTAACAGGGAAGGCCTACGAGCAGTACTTC.

The chain carries TRBV7-9 and TRBJ1-2; weak D call: TRBD1 (5 bases). The CDR3 sequence is 14 residues long. Germline lookup yields CDR1 SEHNR and CDR2 FQNEAQ (reference sequence). Trimming shortened V by 1 base and J by 10 bases, and 16 bases separated the two germline ends. The CDR3 here is CASSLGAGEKDYTF. Written as DNA, the CDR3 is TGTGCCAGCAGCTTAGGAGCGGGGGAAAAGGACTACACCTTC.

The chain carries TRBV19 and TRBJ2-7; D gene uncertain. Trimming removed 0 bases from V and 0 bases from J, with 15 bases in between. Germline V gives CDR1 LNHDA, CDR2 SQIVND (reference sequence). The CDR3 loop spans 17 amino acids. The CDR3 DNA is TGTGCCAGTAGTATAGAGGCAGAGACAACGAGCTCCTACGAGCAGTACTTC. This translates into CASSIEAETTSSYEQYF.

CDR3 bases: TGTGCCAGCAGCTCGGAGCGGGGGGATAACTATGGCTACACCTTC. It codes for CASSSERGDNYGYTF. The V gene is TRBV5-4, the J gene TRBJ1-2; tentative D call: TRBD1 (5 bases). Looked up from germline, CDR1 is SGHNT and CDR2 is YYREEE (reference sequence). The CDR3 has 15 residues. V dropped 3 bases and J dropped 1 base, with 13 bases sitting between them.